This entry describes one TCR beta chain. In its sample, this clonotype was seen a few times. This clone's antigen is unknown. Base-call qualities are not available, and no considerably larger clone is one nucleotide away. Library preparation used 5' RACE. Sequenced using an Illumina HiSeq 2000. Template switching introduced a universal primer binding site; the final cDNA contained a unique molecular identifier, enabling accurate counting of TCR cDNA molecules. Specific primers in the conserved constant-segment region were used to synthesize first-strand cDNA for the TCR alpha and beta chains. To control for contamination, every cDNA library was double barcoded, receiving both a SMART-Mk sample barcode and Illumina barcodes. TruSeq adapter sequences, together with Illumina sample barcodes, were added in two successive PCR steps. TCR alpha and beta cDNA libraries were sequenced on the Illumina HiSeq platform with custom primers. As for the original processing: Unique molecular identifiers were extracted from raw reads with MiGEC, and CDR3 positions were determined with MiXCR. For each individual, recombination models were inferred using an EM algorithm with the repgenHMM and IGoR tools. Shared clonotype analysis was performed with the tcR package in R, normalizing sharing by the product of cloneset sizes. To study raw recombination without the effects of thymic and clonal selection, out-of-frame nonproductive sequences were analyzed. Through fastp at Q25 and MiXCR, TCRdb rebuilt clones from the public reads, retaining in-frame beta chains. Identical CDR3 proteins give one entry, which carries the most common genes and DNA. For this entry, the V and J calls and clone size follow TCRdb and not the study's own pipeline. This sample has some 590,000 distinct CDR3 sequences in its table, and approximately 9.6% of those were observed once. Of the sample, roughly 3% is held by the ten largest clones.

These data are taken from a study of identical twins (TCRdb year 2016). With regard to the full study: To test whether fetal clonotypes persist, the study used deep sequencing on TCR alpha and beta repertoires from monozygotic twins, unrelated adults of various ages, and cord blood. To rule out contamination, the twin experiments were replicated at different times with different library preparation protocols. The investigation overall reported the following: Invariant T cells such as MAIT and iNKT could partly confound zero-insertion analyses, though diverse VJ usage argued against this for most clonotypes. In beta out-of-frame sequences, excess twin sharing was weaker, because having fewer shared sequences lowered the signal-to-noise ratio. Out-of-frame TCR alpha sharing in monozygotic twins was systematically underestimated by recombination models, whereas sharing between unrelated individuals was in agreement with the recombination models. Out-of-frame TCR alpha sequences shared between twins showed an excess of low generation-probability sequences compared with coincidental sharing between unrelated individuals. Because the same donors could not be followed over many years, the conclusions relied on cross-sectional statistical analysis. Abundant cord blood beta clonotypes had fewer insertions, young adult naive repertoires showed a similar but weaker trend, and memory repertoires showed no such trend.

The CDR1 and CDR2 encoded by the germline V gene (reference sequence) are MNHEY and SMNVEV. Unmatched junction bases come to 9, with V trimmed by 1 base and J by 0 bases. Measured from the cysteine to the phenylalanine, the CDR3 is 18 residues long. CDR3 DNA only is kept here, 54 bases in frame from base 1. Every donor in the study was a healthy Caucasian. Three pairs of female monozygotic twins, all aged roughly 18 to 30 years, made up the twin cohort. Peripheral blood mononuclear cells were used as the source from which RNA for TCR libraries was isolated. These same data were also listed under a study on yellow fever vaccine responses in identical twins. The second source states: The T cell response to vaccination in identical twins was reported by the authors to appear partly convergent and partly personalized. The study precisely tracked vaccine-responding T cell clones in identical twins.

The clonotype comes from a woman aged 18-29 years in good health. The chain is encoded by TRBV27 joined to TRBJ1-5; 7 bases in the junction line up with TRBD1. The source material was PBMCs. The CDR3 has the sequence CASSLWSPGGNSNQPQHF. In nucleotides, the sequence is TGTGCCAGCAGTTTATGGAGTCCAGGGGGAAATAGCAATCAGCCCCAGCATTTT.